The 18 T cell receptor beta chains in this list originate from one sample, sequenced in a study of T cells in localized non-small cell lung cancer. Clones were read by immunoSEQ multiplex PCR, and TCRdb kept only the in-frame ones, dropping some. The sample gives over a thousand clones, around a fifth of which show up once; roughly 7.2% is in the top ten. This specimen was normal lung tissue next to the tumor, taken before any cancer treatment. These receptors were taken from a female donor older than 55 with stage I lung adenocarcinoma.

The chain joins TRBV12-5 to TRBJ1-1; the D gene is possibly TRBD1 (5 bases). Germline V lookup: CDR1 LGHNT, CDR2 FRNRAP. Deletions cut 7 bases from V and 4 bases from J, with 13 bases between. The CDR3 contains 13 residues. Written as DNA, the CDR3 is TGTGCTAGTGCCTCCTCGGGGGTCACTGAAGCTTTCTTT. It codes for CASASSGVTEAFF.

The V and J genes are TRBV6-8 and TRBJ1-5; D ambiguous. The V gene lost 6 bases and the J gene lost 3 bases, with 9 bases spanning the gap. Germline V lookup: CDR1 MNHGY, CDR2 SAAAGT. The CDR3 is 13 amino acids. This CDR3 is CASRAAFNQPQHF. In DNA, the CDR3 is TGTGCCAGCAGAGCAGCCTTCAATCAGCCCCAGCATTTT.

This clone is labeled as large. The chain employs TRBV6-8 and TRBJ1-3, with D perhaps TRBD1 (6 bases). This CDR3 has 15 residues. Trimming pared 7 bases from V and 0 bases from J, leaving 13 bases between. Germline lookup yields CDR1 MNHGY and CDR2 SAAAGT. DNA of the CDR3: TGTGCCAGCACCCAACGGGGGGCCTCTGGAAACACCATATATTTT. This codes for CASTQRGASGNTIYF.

This clone came up a few times. The CDR3 here is CSASSSGSTDTQYF. CDR3 DNA: TGCAGCGCAAGCTCTAGCGGGAGCACAGATACGCAGTATTTT. The chain employs TRBV29-1 and TRBJ2-3, with 8 bases aligning to TRBD2. This CDR3 spans 14 amino acids. J lost 0 bases, V lost 7 bases, and 6 bases had no gene match. Germline V lookup: CDR1 SQVTM, CDR2 ANQGSEA.

J is TRBJ1-5 and V is TRBV19; the match to TRBD1 covers 7 bases. This CDR3 spans 16 amino acids. Losses at the gene ends were 3 bases for V and 0 bases for J; bases not matched to a gene: 5. Germline CDR1 is LNHDA and CDR2 is SQIVND (reference sequence). CDR3 loop: CASSMKGTDSNQPQHF. In DNA, the CDR3 is TGTGCCAGTAGTATGAAAGGGACAGATAGCAATCAGCCCCAGCATTTT.

This clone came up many times. The rearrangement links TRBV11-3 to TRBJ1-2; 8 positions match TRBD1. Germline CDR1 and CDR2: SGHNT and YENEEA. The ends lost 5 bases at V and 0 bases at J; junction bases unmatched: 17. The CDR3 is 19 residues long. CDR3 loop: CASSPLKVEYRGSNYGYTF. In DNA, the CDR3 is TGTGCCAGCAGCCCACTTAAAGTAGAATACAGGGGGTCTAACTATGGCTACACCTTC.

This clone turned up a few times. The rearrangement links TRBV6-8 to TRBJ2-1; possibly TRBD1 for D (6 bases). V was pared by 5 bases and J by 6 bases, with 17 bases between. The CDR3 sequence is 15 residues long. Germline CDR1 reads MNHGY; CDR2 reads SAAAGT. The CDR3 reads CASSADRPPTNEQFF. Written as DNA, the CDR3 is TGTGCCAGCAGTGCTGACAGGCCCCCCACCAATGAGCAGTTCTTC.

V gene TRBV5-1 combines with J gene TRBJ1-1, with TRBD1 as a possible D gene (6 bases). V lost 2 bases to trimming and J lost 1 base, with 12 bases between them. This CDR3 has 15 amino acids. Germline values: CDR1 SGHRS, CDR2 YFSETQ. The CDR3 is CASSFGGARNTEAFF. The CDR3 coding sequence is TGCGCCAGCAGCTTTGGGGGGGCGCGGAACACTGAAGCTTTCTTT.

By share, this clone ranks as medium-sized. A junction boundary mismatches the germline segment, possibly from a read error. This chain connects TRBV6-8 to TRBJ2-2, with D tentatively TRBD2 (6 bases). CDR1 is MNHGY and CDR2 is SAAAGT in the germline V gene. The CDR3 is 15 amino acids. As DNA, the CDR3 is TGTGCCATCAGTGCCGAGCGGGCGTTAACCGGGGAGCTGTTTTTT. Residues: CAISAERALTGELFF.

This clone was found a few times. The J gene is TRBJ2-3, the V gene TRBV19; 7 positions agree with TRBD2. This CDR3 comprises 14 residues. Per germline, CDR1 LNHDA and CDR2 SQIVND (reference sequence). V lost 8 bases and J lost 6; bases outside the gene matches: 11. The CDR3 bases are TGTGCCAGTGGGAGGAGGGAGGGATGGGATACGCAGTATTTT. Its protein product is CASGRREGWDTQYF.

This clone was observed a few times. The V gene is TRBV11-3, the J gene TRBJ2-3; 9 bases agree with TRBD2. Germline V gene lookup returns CDR1 SGHNT and CDR2 YENEEA. The CDR3 contains 16 residues. V lost 4 bases and J lost 4; bases outside the gene matches: 9. The CDR3 sequence: CASSSIGGGASDTQYF. CDR3 DNA: TGTGCCAGCAGCTCAATTGGCGGGGGGGCCTCAGATACGCAGTATTTT.

This chain links TRBV11-3 with TRBJ2-2; 8 bases match TRBD2. V lost 8 bases to trimming and J lost 6 bases; unmatched junction nucleotides: 14. The V gene's germline CDR1 is SGHNT and CDR2 YENEEA. This CDR3 contains 16 residues. CDR3 residues: CASFGSAGAEAGELFF. The CDR3 DNA reads as TGTGCCAGCTTCGGGTCAGCGGGAGCCGAGGCCGGGGAGCTGTTTTTT.

V usage is TRBV12-5 and J usage is TRBJ2-1, with 13 bases fitting TRBD2. The CDR3 covers 19 residues. Germline CDR1 is LGHNT and CDR2 is FRNRAP. The CDR3 sequence: CASTSTGLAGIVPHNEQFF. The CDR3 DNA follows: TGTGCCAGCACCTCCACGGGACTAGCGGGAATAGTCCCCCACAATGAGCAGTTCTTC.

This clone was observed a few times. This chain uses TRBV11-3 with TRBJ1-1; D gene uncertain. This CDR3 comprises 17 residues. Germline V CDR1 and CDR2: SGHNT, YENEEA. Trimming took 5 bases from V and 0 from J, leaving 19 bases between them. This chain's CDR3 is CASSHRSASYLNTEAFF. In DNA, the CDR3 is TGTGCCAGCAGCCATCGTTCAGCCAGCTACTTGAACACTGAAGCTTTCTTT. The whole variable domain, filled in from reference TRBV11-3 and TRBJ1-1, reads EAGVVQSPRYKIIEKKQPVAFWCNPISGHNTLYWYLQNLGQGPELLIRYENEEAVDDSQLPKDRFSAERLKGVDSTLKIQPAELGDSAVYLCASSHRSASYLNTEAFFGQGTRLTVV.

The CDR3 region has the DNA TGTGCCAGCAGCTTGGGTGGAGATAGGAATGAGCAGTTCTTC. This codes for CASSLGGDRNEQFF. V usage is TRBV11-3 and J usage is TRBJ2-1; D not resolved. V was trimmed by 3 bases and J by 7 bases, leaving 13 bases between them. The germline V gene has CDR1 SGHNT and CDR2 YENEEA. The CDR3 loop spans 14 amino acids.

By sample fraction, this clone is large. The chain uses TRBV6-8 and TRBJ2-7, with TRBD1 identical over 7 bases. Trimming cost V 6 bases and J 0 bases; bases outside gene matches: 14. This CDR3 comprises 17 residues. CDR1 and CDR2 from the germline V gene are MNHGY and SAAAGT. The CDR3 here is CASSRLDRVGNSYEQYF. DNA for the CDR3: TGTGCCAGCAGCCGATTAGACAGGGTTGGAAACTCCTACGAGCAGTACTTC.

This clone was counted between two and nine times. This chain connects TRBV9 to TRBJ2-1; 7 nucleotides agree with TRBD2. After removal of 4 bases from V and 6 bases from J, the junction contained 13 bases not matched to a gene. The CDR3 is 16 residues long. Germline CDR1 reads SGDLS; CDR2 reads YYNGEE. CDR3 nucleotide sequence: TGTGCCAGCAGCCTCCCGAGGAGCGGGGCCCTCAATGAGCAGTTCTTC. This gives the protein CASSLPRSGALNEQFF.

This clone is classed as medium-sized. V is TRBV11-3 and J is TRBJ2-1, with D perhaps being TRBD1 or TRBD2 (5 bases each). The CDR3 has 15 residues. Germline lookup yields CDR1 SGHNT and CDR2 YENEEA. Trimming left V 5 bases short and J 4 bases short, with 15 bases between. The CDR3 sequence: CASSPGTGSYNEQFF. CDR3 sequence (DNA): TGTGCCAGCAGCCCAGGGACGGGGAGTTACAATGAGCAGTTCTTC.